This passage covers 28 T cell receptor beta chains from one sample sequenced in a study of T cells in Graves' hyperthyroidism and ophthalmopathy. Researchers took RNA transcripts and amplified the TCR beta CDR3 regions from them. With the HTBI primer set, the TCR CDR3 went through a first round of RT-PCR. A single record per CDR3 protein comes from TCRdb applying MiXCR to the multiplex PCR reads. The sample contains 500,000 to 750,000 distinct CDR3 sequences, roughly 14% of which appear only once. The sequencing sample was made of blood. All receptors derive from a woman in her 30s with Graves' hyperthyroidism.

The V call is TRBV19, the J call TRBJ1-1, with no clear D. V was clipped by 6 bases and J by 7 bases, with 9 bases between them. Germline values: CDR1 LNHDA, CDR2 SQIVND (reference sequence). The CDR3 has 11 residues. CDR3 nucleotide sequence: TGTGCCAGTAGAAGGACGCGTGAAGCTTTCTTT. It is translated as CASRRTREAFF.

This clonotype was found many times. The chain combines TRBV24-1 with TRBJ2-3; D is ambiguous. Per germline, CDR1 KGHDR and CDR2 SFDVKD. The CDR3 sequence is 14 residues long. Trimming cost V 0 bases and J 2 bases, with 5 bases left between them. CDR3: CATSDLFNTDTQYF. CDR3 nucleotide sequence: TGTGCCACCAGTGATTTGTTCAACACAGATACGCAGTATTTT.

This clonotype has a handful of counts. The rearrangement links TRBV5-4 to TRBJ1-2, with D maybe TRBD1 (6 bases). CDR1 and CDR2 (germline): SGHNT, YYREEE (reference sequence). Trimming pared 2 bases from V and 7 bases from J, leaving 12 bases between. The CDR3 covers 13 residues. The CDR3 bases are TGTGCCAGCAGCTTACAGGGAGTTTCTGGCTACACCTTC. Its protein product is CASSLQGVSGYTF.

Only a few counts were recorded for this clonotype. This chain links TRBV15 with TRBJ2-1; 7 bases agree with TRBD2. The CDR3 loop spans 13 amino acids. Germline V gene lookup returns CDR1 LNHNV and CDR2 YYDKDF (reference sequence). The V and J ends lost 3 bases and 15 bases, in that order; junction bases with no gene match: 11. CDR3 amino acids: CATSRDVSGITFF. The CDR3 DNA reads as TGTGCCACCAGCAGGGACGTAAGCGGGATAACGTTCTTC.

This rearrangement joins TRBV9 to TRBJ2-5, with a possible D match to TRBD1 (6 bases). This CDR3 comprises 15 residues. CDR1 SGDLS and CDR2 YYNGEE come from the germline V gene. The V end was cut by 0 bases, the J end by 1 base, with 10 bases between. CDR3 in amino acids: CASSVATTGQETQYF. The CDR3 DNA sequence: TGTGCCAGCAGCGTAGCTACGACAGGCCAAGAGACCCAGTACTTC.

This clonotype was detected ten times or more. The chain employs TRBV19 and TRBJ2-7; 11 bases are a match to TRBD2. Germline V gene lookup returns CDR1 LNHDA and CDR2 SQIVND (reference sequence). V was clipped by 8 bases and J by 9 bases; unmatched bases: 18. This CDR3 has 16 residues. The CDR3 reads CASGKAGTSGAIRQYF. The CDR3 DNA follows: TGTGCCAGTGGGAAAGCCGGGACTAGCGGAGCGATTCGGCAGTACTTC. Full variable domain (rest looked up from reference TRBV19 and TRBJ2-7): DGGITQSPKYLFRKEGQNVTLSCEQNLNHDAMYWYRQDPGQGLRLIYYSQIVNDFQKGDIAEGYSVSREKKESFPLTVTSAQKNPTAFYLCASGKAGTSGAIRQYFGPGTRLTVT.

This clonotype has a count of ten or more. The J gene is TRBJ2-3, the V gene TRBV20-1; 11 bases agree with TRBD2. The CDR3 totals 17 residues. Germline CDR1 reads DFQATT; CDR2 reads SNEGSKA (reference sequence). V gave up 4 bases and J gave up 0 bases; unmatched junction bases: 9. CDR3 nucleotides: TGCAGTGCTAAAGCTAGCGGGAGGCGACCTAGCACAGATACGCAGTATTTT. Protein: CSAKASGRRPSTDTQYF.

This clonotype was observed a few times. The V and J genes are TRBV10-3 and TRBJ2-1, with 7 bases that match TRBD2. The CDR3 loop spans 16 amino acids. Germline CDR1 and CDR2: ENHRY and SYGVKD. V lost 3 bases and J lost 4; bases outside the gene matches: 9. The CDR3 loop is CAISDQSGVRYNEQFF. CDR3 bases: TGTGCCATCAGTGACCAGAGCGGGGTTCGGTACAATGAGCAGTTCTTC.

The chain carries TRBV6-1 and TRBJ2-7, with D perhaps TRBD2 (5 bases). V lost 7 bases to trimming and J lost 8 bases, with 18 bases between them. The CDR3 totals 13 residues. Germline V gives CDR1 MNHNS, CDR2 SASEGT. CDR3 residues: CASNGGPSGKQYF. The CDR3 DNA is TGTGCCAGCAACGGTGGGCCCAGCGGTAAGCAGTACTTC.

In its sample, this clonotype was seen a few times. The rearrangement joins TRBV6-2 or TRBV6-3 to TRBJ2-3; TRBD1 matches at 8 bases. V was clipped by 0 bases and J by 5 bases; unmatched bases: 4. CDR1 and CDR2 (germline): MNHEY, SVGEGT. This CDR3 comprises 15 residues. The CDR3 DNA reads TGTGCCAGCAGTTACTCGGGACAGGAATTAGATACGCAGTATTTT. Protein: CASSYSGQELDTQYF.

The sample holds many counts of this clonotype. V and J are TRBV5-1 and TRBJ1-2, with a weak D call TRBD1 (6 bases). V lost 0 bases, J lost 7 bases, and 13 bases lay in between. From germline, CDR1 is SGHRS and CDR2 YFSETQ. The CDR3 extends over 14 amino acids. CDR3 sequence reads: CASSLEQGVRGYTF. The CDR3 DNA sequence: TGCGCCAGCAGCTTGGAACAGGGAGTTCGTGGCTACACCTTC.

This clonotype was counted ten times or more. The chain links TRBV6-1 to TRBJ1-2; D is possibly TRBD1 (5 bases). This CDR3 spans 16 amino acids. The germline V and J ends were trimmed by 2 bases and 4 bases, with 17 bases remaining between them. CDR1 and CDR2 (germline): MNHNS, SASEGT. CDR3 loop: CASSEYGAGRGYGYTF. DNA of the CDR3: TGTGCCAGCAGTGAATACGGGGCCGGTCGTGGCTATGGCTACACCTTC.

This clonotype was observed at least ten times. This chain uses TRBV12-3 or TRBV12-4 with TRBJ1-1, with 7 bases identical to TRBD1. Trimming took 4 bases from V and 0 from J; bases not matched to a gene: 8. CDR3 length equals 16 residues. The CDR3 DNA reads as TGTGCCAGCAGTTCCTACGGACAGGATCTGAACACTGAAGCTTTCTTT. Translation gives CASSSYGQDLNTEAFF.

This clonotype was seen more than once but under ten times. CDR3 sequence (DNA): TGTGCCAGCAGCACCCTACGGACGGATGGGCAGTTCTTC. This translates into CASSTLRTDGQFF. V and J are TRBV11-3 and TRBJ2-1; D is unresolved. V lost 5 bases to trimming and J lost 12 bases, with 17 bases between them. Germline-derived CDR1 and CDR2 are SGHNT and YENEEA. CDR3 length: 13 amino acids.

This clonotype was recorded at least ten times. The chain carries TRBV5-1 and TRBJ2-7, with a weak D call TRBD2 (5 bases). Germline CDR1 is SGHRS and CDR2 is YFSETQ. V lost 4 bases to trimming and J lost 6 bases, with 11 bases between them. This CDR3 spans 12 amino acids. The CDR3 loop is CASSGSSAEQYF. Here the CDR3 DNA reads TGCGCCAGCAGCGGGAGTTCGGCCGAGCAGTACTTC.

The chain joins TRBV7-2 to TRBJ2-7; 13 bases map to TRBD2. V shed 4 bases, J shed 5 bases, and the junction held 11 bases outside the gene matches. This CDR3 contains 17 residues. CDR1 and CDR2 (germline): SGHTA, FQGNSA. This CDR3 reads CASSSPRTSGSGHEQYF. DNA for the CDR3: TGTGCCAGCAGCTCCCCCCGGACTAGCGGGAGTGGGCACGAGCAGTACTTC.

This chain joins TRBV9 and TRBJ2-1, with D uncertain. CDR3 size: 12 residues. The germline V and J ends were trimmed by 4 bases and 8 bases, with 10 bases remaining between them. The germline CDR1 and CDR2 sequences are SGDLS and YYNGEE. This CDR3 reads CASSPSSHEQFF. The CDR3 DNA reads TGTGCCAGCAGCCCGTCGTCCCATGAGCAGTTCTTC.

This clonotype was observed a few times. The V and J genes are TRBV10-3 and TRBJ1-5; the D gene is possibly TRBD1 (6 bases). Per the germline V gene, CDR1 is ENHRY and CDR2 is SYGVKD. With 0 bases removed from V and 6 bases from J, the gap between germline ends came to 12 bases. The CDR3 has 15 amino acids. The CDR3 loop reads CAISESEGVGQPQHF. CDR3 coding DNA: TGTGCCATCAGTGAGTCGGAGGGGGTAGGTCAGCCCCAGCATTTT.

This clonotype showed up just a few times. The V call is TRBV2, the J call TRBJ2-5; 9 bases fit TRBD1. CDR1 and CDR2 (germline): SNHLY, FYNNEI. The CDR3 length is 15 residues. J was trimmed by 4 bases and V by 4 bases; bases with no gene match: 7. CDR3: CASSARTGAIETQYF. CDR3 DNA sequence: TGTGCCAGCAGTGCCAGGACAGGGGCTATAGAGACCCAGTACTTC.

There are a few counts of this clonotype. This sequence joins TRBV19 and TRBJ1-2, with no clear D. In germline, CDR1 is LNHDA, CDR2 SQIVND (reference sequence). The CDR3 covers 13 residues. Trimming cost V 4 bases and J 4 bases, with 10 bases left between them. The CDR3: CASSNPGLYGYTF. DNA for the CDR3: TGTGCCAGTAGTAATCCGGGCCTCTATGGCTACACCTTC. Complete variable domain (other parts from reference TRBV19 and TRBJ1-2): DGGITQSPKYLFRKEGQNVTLSCEQNLNHDAMYWYRQDPGQGLRLIYYSQIVNDFQKGDIAEGYSVSREKKESFPLTVTSAQKNPTAFYLCASSNPGLYGYTFGSGTRLTVV.

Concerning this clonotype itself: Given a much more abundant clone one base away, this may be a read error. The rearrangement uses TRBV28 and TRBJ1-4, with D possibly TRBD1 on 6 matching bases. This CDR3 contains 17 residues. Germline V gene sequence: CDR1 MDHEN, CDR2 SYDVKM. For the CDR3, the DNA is TGTGCCAGCATTCCCGCTTGGGGGCCAGAGACTAATGAAAAACTGGTTTTT. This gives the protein CASIPAWGPETNEKLVF.

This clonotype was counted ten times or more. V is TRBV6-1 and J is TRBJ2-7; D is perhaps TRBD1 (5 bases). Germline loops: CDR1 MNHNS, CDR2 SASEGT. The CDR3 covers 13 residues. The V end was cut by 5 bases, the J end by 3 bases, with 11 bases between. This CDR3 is CASSRGASYEQYF. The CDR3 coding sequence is TGTGCCAGCAGTCGTGGGGCGAGCTACGAGCAGTACTTC.

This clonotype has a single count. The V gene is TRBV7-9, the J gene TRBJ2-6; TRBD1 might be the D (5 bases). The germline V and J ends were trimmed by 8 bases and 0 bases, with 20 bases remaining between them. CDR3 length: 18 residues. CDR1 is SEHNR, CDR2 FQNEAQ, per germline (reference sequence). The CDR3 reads CASGAMPPERSGANVLTF. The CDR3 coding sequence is TGTGCCAGCGGGGCGATGCCACCCGAACGCTCTGGGGCCAACGTCCTGACTTTC.

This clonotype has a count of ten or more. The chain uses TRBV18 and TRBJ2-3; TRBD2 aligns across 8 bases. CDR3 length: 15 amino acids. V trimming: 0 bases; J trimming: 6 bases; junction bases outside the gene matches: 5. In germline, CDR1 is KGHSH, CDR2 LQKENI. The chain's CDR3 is CASSPPSGRTDTQYF. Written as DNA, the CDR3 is TGTGCCAGCTCACCACCCAGCGGGAGAACGGATACGCAGTATTTT.

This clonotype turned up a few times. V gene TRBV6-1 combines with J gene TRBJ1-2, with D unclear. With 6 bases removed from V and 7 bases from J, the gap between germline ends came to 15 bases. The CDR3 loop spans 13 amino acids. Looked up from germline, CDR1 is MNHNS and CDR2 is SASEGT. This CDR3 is CASSRGLYPGYTF. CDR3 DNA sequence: TGTGCCAGCAGCCGCGGACTCTATCCTGGCTACACCTTC.

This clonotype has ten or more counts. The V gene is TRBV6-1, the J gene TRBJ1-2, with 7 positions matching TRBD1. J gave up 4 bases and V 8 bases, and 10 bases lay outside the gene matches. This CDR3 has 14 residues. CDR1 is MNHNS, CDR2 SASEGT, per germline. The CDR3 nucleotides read TGTGCCAGCGGCGACAGGGCAGGCCTCTATGGCTACACCTTC. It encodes CASGDRAGLYGYTF.

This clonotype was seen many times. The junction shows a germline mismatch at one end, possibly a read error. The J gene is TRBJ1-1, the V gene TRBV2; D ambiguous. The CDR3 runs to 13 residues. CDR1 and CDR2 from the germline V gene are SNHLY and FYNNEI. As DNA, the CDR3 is TGTGCCGGCTTGAGGCTGAAGAACGCTGAAGCTTTCTTT. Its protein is CAGLRLKNAEAFF.

The CDR3 loop is CASSVGRLDEQFF. The CDR3, as DNA: TGTGCCAGCAGCGTAGGGAGGTTAGATGAGCAGTTCTTC. This chain uses TRBV9 with TRBJ2-1, with D perhaps matching TRBD2 (5 bases). Germline CDR1 and CDR2: SGDLS and YYNGEE. With 0 bases removed from V and 8 bases from J, the gap between germline ends came to 9 bases. The CDR3 contains 13 residues.